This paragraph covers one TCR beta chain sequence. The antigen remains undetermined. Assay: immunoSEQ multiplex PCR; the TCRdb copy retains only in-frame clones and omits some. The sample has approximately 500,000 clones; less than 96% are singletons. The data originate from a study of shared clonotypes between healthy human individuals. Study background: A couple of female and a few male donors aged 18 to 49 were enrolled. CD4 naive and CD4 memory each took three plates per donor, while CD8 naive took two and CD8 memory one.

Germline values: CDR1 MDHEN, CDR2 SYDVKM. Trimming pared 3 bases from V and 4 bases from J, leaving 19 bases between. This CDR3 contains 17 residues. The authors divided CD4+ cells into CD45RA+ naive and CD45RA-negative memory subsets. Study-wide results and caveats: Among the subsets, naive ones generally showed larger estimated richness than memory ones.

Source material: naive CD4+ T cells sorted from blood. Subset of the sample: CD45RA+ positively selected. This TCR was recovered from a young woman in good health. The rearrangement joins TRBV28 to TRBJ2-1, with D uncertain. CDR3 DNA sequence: TGTGCCAGCAGTTTGTCCAGGTTTACCGGAGTTTACAATGAGCAGTTCTTC. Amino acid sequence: CASSLSRFTGVYNEQFF.